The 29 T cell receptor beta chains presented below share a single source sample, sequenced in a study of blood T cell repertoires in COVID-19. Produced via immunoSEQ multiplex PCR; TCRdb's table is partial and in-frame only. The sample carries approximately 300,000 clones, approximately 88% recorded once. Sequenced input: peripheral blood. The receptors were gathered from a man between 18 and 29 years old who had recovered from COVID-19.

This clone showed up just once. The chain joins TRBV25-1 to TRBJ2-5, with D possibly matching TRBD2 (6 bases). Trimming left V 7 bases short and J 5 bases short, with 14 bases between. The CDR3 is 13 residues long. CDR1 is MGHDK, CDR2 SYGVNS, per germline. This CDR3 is CASTLSGGETQYF. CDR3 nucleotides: TGTGCCAGCACCCTTAGTGGAGGGGAGACCCAGTACTTC.

In DNA, the CDR3 is TGTGCCAGCAGCGTAGAAGCGGGGTCGGACCAAGAGACCCAGTACTTC. It yields the protein CASSVEAGSDQETQYF. This chain joins TRBV9 and TRBJ2-5; 7 bases map to TRBD2. Germline trimming cut 0 bases from V and 0 bases from J; bases unmatched to any gene: 5. CDR1 and CDR2 (germline): SGDLS, YYNGEE. CDR3 length: 16 amino acids.

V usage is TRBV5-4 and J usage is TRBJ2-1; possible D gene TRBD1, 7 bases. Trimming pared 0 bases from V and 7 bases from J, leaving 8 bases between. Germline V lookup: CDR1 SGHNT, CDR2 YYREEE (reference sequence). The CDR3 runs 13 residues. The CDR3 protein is CASSLAGGNEQFF. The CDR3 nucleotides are TGTGCCAGCAGCTTGGCAGGGGGGAATGAGCAGTTCTTC.

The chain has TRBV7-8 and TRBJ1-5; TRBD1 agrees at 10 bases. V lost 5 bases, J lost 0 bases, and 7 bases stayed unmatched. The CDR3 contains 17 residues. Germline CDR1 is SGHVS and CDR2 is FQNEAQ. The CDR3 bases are TGTGCCAGCAGCCGGGACAGGGGTCTATCTAGCAATCAGCCCCAGCATTTT. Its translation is CASSRDRGLSSNQPQHF.

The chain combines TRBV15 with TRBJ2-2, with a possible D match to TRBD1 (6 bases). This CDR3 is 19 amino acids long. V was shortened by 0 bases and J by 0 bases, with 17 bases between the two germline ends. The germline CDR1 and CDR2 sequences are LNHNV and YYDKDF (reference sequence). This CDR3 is CATSRDYLAQGPNTGELFF. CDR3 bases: TGTGCCACCAGCAGAGATTACCTCGCACAGGGCCCGAACACCGGGGAGCTGTTTTTT.

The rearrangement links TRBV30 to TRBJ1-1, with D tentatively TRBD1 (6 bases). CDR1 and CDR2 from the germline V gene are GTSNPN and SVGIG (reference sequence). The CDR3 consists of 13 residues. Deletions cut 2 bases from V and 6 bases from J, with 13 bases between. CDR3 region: CAWSPGAHAEAFF. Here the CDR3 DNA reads TGTGCCTGGAGTCCAGGGGCGCACGCTGAAGCTTTCTTT.

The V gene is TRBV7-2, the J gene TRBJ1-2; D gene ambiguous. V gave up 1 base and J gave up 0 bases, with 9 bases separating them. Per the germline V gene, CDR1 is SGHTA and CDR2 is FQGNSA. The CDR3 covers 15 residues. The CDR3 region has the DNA TGTGCCAGCAGCTTAGTGTTCGGGGCTAACTATGGCTACACCTTC. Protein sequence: CASSLVFGANYGYTF.

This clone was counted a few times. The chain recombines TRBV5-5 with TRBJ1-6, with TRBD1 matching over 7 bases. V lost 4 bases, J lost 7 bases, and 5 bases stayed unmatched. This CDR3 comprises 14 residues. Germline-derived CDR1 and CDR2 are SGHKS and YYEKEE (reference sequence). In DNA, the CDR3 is TGTGCCAGCAGCCGACAGGGTGAAAATTCACCCCTCCACTTT. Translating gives CASSRQGENSPLHF.

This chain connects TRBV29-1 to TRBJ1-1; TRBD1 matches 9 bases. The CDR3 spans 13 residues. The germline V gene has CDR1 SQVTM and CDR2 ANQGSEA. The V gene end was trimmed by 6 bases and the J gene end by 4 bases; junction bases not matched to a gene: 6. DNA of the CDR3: TGCAGCGTCACAGGGGGCGGTGGCACTGAAGCTTTCTTT. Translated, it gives CSVTGGGGTEAFF.

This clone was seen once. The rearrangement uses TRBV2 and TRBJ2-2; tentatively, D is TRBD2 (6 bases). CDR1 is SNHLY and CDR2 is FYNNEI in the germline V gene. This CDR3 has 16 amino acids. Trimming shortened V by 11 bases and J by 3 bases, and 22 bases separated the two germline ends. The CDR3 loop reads CACGGTPIRDTGELFF. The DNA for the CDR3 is TGTGCCTGCGGAGGGACTCCCATTAGGGACACCGGGGAGCTGTTTTTT.

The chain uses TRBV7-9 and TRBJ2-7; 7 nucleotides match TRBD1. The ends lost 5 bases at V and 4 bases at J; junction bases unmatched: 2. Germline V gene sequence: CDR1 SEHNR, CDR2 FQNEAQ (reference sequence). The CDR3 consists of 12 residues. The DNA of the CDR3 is TGTGCCAGCAGCCCGACAGGGTACGAGCAGTACTTC. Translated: CASSPTGYEQYF.

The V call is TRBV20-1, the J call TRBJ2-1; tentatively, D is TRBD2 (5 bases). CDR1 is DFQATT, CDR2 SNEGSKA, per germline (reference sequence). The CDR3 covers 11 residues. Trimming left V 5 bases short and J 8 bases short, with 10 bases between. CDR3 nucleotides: TGCAGTGCTTTTACTAGTTATGAGCAGTTCTTC. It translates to CSAFTSYEQFF.

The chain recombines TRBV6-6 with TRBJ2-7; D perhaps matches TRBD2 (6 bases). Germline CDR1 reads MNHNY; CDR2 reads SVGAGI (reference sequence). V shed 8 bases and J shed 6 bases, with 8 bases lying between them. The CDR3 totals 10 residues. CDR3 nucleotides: TGTGCCAGCGGAGCGGGCGAGCAGTACTTC. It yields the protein CASGAGEQYF.

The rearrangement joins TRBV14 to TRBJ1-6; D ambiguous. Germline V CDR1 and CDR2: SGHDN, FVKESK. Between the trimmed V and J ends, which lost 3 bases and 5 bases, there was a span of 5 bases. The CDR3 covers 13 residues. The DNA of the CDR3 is TGTGCCAGCAGCCAGGTAGATAATTCACCCCTCCACTTT. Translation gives CASSQVDNSPLHF.

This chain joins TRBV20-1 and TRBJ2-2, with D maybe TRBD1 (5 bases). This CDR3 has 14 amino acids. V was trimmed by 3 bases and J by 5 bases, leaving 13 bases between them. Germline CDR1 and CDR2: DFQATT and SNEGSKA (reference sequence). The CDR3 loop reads CSASGASPTGELFF. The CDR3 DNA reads TGCAGTGCTAGTGGGGCGAGCCCGACCGGGGAGCTGTTTTTT.

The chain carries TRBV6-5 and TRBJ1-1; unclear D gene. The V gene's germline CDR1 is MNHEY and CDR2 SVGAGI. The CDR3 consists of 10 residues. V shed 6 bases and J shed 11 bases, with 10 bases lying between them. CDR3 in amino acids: CASRKELAFF. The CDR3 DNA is TGTGCCAGCAGGAAGGAGCTGGCTTTCTTT.

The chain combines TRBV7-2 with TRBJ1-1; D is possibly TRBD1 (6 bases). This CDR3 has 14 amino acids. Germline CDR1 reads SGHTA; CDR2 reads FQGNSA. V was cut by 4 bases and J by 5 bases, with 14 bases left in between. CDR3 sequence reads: CASSSPQGRTEAFF. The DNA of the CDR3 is TGTGCCAGCAGCTCCCCACAGGGTAGAACTGAAGCTTTCTTT.

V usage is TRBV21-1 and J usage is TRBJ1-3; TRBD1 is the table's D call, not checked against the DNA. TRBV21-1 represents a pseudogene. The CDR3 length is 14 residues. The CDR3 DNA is TGTGCCAGCGGGTGGGGGCTCTCTGGAAACACCATATATTTT. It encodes CASGWGLSGNTIYF.

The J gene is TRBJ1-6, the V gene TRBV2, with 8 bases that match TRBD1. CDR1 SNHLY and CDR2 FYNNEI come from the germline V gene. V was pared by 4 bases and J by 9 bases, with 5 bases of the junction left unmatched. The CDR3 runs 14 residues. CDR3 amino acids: CASSGDRSSSPLHF. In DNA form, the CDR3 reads TGTGCCAGCAGTGGGGACAGGTCGAGTTCACCCCTCCACTTT.

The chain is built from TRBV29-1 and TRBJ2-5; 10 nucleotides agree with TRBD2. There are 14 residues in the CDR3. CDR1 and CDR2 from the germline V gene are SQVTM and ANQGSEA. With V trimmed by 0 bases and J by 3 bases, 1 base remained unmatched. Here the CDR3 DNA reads TGCAGCGTTGAAGAAGGACTAGCGGAAGAGACCCAGTACTTC. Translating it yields CSVEEGLAEETQYF.

CDR3 protein: CASSTTGQHYNEQFF. CDR3 nucleotide sequence: TGTGCCAGTAGTACGACAGGACAGCACTACAATGAGCAGTTCTTC. The genes are TRBV19 and TRBJ2-1; tentative D call: TRBD1 (6 bases). CDR1 LNHDA and CDR2 SQIVND come from the germline V gene (reference sequence). The CDR3 contains 15 residues. The V end was cut by 4 bases, the J end by 3 bases, with 13 bases between.

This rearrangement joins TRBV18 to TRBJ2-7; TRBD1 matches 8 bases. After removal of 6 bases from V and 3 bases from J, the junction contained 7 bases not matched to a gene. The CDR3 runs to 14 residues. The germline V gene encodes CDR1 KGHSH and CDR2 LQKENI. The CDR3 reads CASSGQGRDYEQYF. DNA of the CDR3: TGTGCCAGCTCCGGACAGGGCCGGGACTACGAGCAGTACTTC.

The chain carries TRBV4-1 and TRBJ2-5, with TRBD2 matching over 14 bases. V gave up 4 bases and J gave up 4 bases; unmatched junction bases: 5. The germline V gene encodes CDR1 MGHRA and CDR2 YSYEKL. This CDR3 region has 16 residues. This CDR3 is CASSPGLAGGAETQYF. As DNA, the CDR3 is TGCGCCAGCAGCCCCGGACTAGCGGGGGGTGCAGAGACCCAGTACTTC.

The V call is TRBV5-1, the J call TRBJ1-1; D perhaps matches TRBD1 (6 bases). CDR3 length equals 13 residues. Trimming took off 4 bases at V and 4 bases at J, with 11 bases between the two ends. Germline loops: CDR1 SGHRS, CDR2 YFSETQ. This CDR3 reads CASSTGTRTEAFF. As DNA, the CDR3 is TGCGCCAGCAGCACAGGGACCCGCACTGAAGCTTTCTTT.

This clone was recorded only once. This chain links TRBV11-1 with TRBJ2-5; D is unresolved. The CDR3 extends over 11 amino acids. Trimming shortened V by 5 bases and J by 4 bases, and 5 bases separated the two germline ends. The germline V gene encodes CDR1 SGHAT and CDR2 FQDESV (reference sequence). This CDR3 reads CASSQVETQYF. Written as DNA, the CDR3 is TGTGCCAGCAGCCAGGTAGAGACCCAGTACTTC.

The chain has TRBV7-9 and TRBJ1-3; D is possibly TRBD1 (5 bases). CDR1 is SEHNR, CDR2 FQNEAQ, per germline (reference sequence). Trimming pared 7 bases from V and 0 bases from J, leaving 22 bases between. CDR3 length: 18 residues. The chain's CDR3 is CASTHPGGDASSGNTIYF. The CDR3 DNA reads TGTGCCAGCACCCACCCTGGAGGGGACGCCAGCTCTGGAAACACCATATATTTT.

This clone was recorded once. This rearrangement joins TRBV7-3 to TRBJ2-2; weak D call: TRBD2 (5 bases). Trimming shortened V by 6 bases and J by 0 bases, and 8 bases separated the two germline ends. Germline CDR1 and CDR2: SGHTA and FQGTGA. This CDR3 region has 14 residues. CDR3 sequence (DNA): TGTGCCAGCAGACTAGTCCCGAACACCGGGGAGCTGTTTTTT. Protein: CASRLVPNTGELFF.

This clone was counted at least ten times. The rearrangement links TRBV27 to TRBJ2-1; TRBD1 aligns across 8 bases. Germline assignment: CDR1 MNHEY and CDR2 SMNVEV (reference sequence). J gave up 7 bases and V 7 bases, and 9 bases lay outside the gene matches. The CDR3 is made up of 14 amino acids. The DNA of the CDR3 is TGTGCCAGCACCCTCAGACAGGGGAATAATGAGCAGTTCTTC. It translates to CASTLRQGNNEQFF.

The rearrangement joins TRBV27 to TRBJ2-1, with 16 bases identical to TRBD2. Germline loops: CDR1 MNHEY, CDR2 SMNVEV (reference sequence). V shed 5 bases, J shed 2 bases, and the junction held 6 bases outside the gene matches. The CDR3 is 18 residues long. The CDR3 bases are TGTGCCAGCAGTCCTGGGACTAGCGGGGGGGTTACCTACAATGAGCAGTTCTTC. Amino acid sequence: CASSPGTSGGVTYNEQFF.